Listed here are 17 T cell receptor beta chains from one sample, sequenced in a study of PD-1 blockade in classical Hodgkin lymphoma. The method was immunoSEQ multiplex PCR; TCRdb's version includes in-frame clones alone and lacks a portion of them. The sample has 40,000 to 60,000 clones, approximately 73% seen once. Every patient relapsed after autologous stem cell transplantation, and brentuximab vedotin exposure varied. This specimen consisted of peripheral blood mononuclear cells (PBMCs), obtained before the second cycle of nivolumab. The origin of the receptors is a human donor with classical Hodgkin lymphoma.

This clone appeared a few times. V gene TRBV6-5 combines with J gene TRBJ2-7; 8 nucleotides match TRBD1. V was pared by 5 bases and J by 3 bases, with 3 bases of the junction left unmatched. From germline, CDR1 is MNHEY and CDR2 SVGAGI. This CDR3 is built from 13 residues. The CDR3 spells CASSRTGRYEQYF. The CDR3 DNA reads as TGTGCCAGCAGTCGGACAGGGCGCTACGAGCAGTACTTC.

This sequence joins TRBV29-1 and TRBJ2-4; D is possibly TRBD2 (6 bases). The CDR3 covers 15 residues. The V and J ends lost 7 bases and 5 bases respectively, with 21 bases between them. Germline CDR1 and CDR2: SQVTM and ANQGSEA. CDR3 DNA: TGCAGCGGGCGGGGCAACTCGGTGGGCCAAAACATTCAGTACTTC. Translation: CSGRGNSVGQNIQYF.

The V and J genes are TRBV2 and TRBJ1-2, with unresolved D. The CDR3 length is 15 residues. Trimming shortened V by 3 bases and J by 4 bases, and 15 bases separated the two germline ends. CDR1 and CDR2 (germline): SNHLY, FYNNEI. The chain's CDR3 is CASSDPGRASYGYTF. The CDR3 DNA is TGTGCCAGCAGTGACCCCGGACGGGCCTCCTATGGCTACACCTTC.

V and J are TRBV6-6 and TRBJ1-5; 7 bases align to TRBD1. The CDR3 is 15 amino acids. V dropped 6 bases and J dropped 5; count of bases not matched to a gene: 10. The germline CDR1 and CDR2 sequences are MNHNY and SVGAGI (reference sequence). CDR3 coding DNA: TGTGCCAGCAGACTGTTCCGGGACAGCGATCAGCCCCAGCATTTT. Amino acids: CASRLFRDSDQPQHF.

The chain carries TRBV7-9 and TRBJ2-1, with D perhaps TRBD2 (5 bases). Germline values: CDR1 SEHNR, CDR2 FQNEAQ (reference sequence). V gave up 5 bases and J gave up 9 bases, with 14 bases separating them. The CDR3 extends over 13 amino acids. The CDR3 here is CASSQTSRSEQFF. CDR3 nucleotides: TGTGCCAGCAGCCAAACTAGTCGTAGTGAGCAGTTCTTC.

This chain uses TRBV4-1 with TRBJ2-7; D unresolved. Trimming took off 1 base at V and 2 bases at J, with 12 bases between the two ends. The CDR3 has 15 residues. CDR1 is MGHRA, CDR2 YSYEKL, per germline. For the CDR3, the DNA is TGCGCCAGCAGCCAAGCTTCCGGATTCACCTACGAGCAGTACTTC. Amino acids: CASSQASGFTYEQYF.

This sequence joins TRBV7-2 and TRBJ1-2; 7 bases fit TRBD1. The CDR3 loop spans 13 amino acids. Germline values: CDR1 SGHTA, CDR2 FQGNSA. The ends lost 2 bases at V and 8 bases at J; junction bases unmatched: 5. The CDR3 DNA is TGTGCCAGCAGCTTAATTGGGACAGAAGGCTACACCTTC. It translates to CASSLIGTEGYTF. The full variable domain, with the rest looked up from reference TRBV7-2 and TRBJ1-2, is GAGVSQSPSNKVTEKGKDVELRCDPISGHTALYWYRQSLGQGLEFLIYFQGNSAPDKSGLPSDRFSAERTGGSVSTLTIQRTQQEDSAVYLCASSLIGTEGYTFGSGTRLTVV.

This clone was counted a few times. The chain couples TRBV29-1 to TRBJ2-7, with TRBD1 as a possible D gene (6 bases). The V end lost 7 bases, the J end lost 2 bases, and 15 bases lay between the germline ends. The CDR3 spans 13 residues. Germline V gene lookup returns CDR1 SQVTM and CDR2 ANQGSEA. The CDR3 DNA sequence: TGCAGCGAAACCCCCGGACAGCCCTACGAGCAGTACTTC. Translating gives CSETPGQPYEQYF.

The chain combines TRBV19 with TRBJ1-5; maybe TRBD1 (6 bases). V lost 2 bases and J 7 bases, leaving 15 bases between the germline ends. The CDR3 loop spans 15 amino acids. Germline CDR1 reads LNHDA; CDR2 reads SQIVND (reference sequence). The CDR3 is CASSILTGLGQPQHF. The CDR3 region has the DNA TGTGCCAGTAGTATACTAACAGGGTTGGGACAGCCCCAGCATTTT. The full variable domain, rest sourced from reference TRBV19 and TRBJ1-5, is DGGITQSPKYLFRKEGQNVTLSCEQNLNHDAMYWYRQDPGQGLRLIYYSQIVNDFQKGDIAEGYSVSREKKESFPLTVTSAQKNPTAFYLCASSILTGLGQPQHFGDGTRLSIL.

The chain couples TRBV6-1 to TRBJ2-5; 9 bases agree with TRBD2. The V gene's germline CDR1 is MNHNS and CDR2 SASEGT. Germline trimming cut 5 bases from V and 5 bases from J; bases unmatched to any gene: 6. The CDR3 sequence is 14 residues long. CDR3 in amino acids: CASSIAGVMETQYF. In nucleotides, the CDR3 is TGTGCCAGCAGTATAGCGGGAGTGATGGAGACCCAGTACTTC.

CDR3 loop: CASSPLLGDTQYF. In nucleotides, the CDR3 is TGTGCCAGCTCACCACTGCTGGGCGATACGCAGTATTTT. This chain links TRBV18 with TRBJ2-3; D gene ambiguous. V dropped 1 base and J dropped 6 bases, with 8 bases sitting between them. Per the germline V gene, CDR1 is KGHSH and CDR2 is LQKENI. The CDR3 loop spans 13 amino acids.

The chain recombines TRBV7-3 with TRBJ2-3; D gene uncertain. Judging by the DNA end, TRBJ1-5 fits better; the J call may be wrong. CDR3 length: 15 amino acids. Germline CDR1 SGHTA, CDR2 FQGTGA. Here the CDR3 DNA reads TGTGCCAGCAGCCCTATAGCGGGAGAAGTAAATACGCAGCATTTT. It encodes CASSPIAGEVNTQHF.

The V gene is TRBV29-1, the J gene TRBJ1-1, with TRBD1 identical over 7 bases. The CDR3 consists of 14 residues. V lost 7 bases to trimming and J lost 3 bases; unmatched junction nucleotides: 11. The germline gives CDR1 SQVTM, CDR2 ANQGSEA. The chain's CDR3 is CSAYRGGTDTEAFF. The CDR3 DNA sequence: TGCAGCGCCTACCGGGGGGGGACAGACACTGAAGCTTTCTTT.

The rearrangement uses TRBV6-5 and TRBJ1-2; the D is unclear. V was clipped by 2 bases and J by 4 bases, with 11 bases between them. Germline V CDR1 and CDR2: MNHEY, SVGAGI. This CDR3 is built from 14 residues. The CDR3 DNA reads TGTGCCAGCAGTTACGGTGTCGGCGCCTATGGCTACACCTTC. Its translation is CASSYGVGAYGYTF.

The rearrangement joins TRBV7-2 to TRBJ2-7, with 7 bases matching TRBD2. Unmatched junction bases numbered 8, after V lost 4 bases and J lost 2 bases. The CDR3 sequence is 15 residues long. Germline V CDR1 and CDR2: SGHTA, FQGNSA. CDR3 residues: CASSSRRDYTYEQYF. CDR3 nucleotide sequence: TGTGCCAGCAGCTCGCGACGGGACTACACCTACGAGCAGTACTTC.

The gene calls are TRBV18 and TRBJ2-2, with D possibly matching TRBD2 (6 bases). Per the germline V gene, CDR1 is KGHSH and CDR2 is LQKENI. Deletions cut 3 bases from V and 4 bases from J, with 12 bases between. CDR3 length equals 15 residues. The CDR3, as DNA: TGTGCCAGCTCACCGTGGGGGGATAGCACCGGGGAGCTGTTTTTT. It codes for CASSPWGDSTGELFF.

The chain recombines TRBV6-6 with TRBJ1-5; D gene ambiguous. The V gene's germline CDR1 is MNHNY and CDR2 SVGAGI (reference sequence). The V and J ends lost 7 bases and 4 bases respectively, with 17 bases between them. There are 15 residues in the CDR3. In DNA form, the CDR3 reads TGTGCCAGCACCCTGGGTCAGGCGTATAATCAGCCCCAGCATTTT. Its translation is CASTLGQAYNQPQHF.